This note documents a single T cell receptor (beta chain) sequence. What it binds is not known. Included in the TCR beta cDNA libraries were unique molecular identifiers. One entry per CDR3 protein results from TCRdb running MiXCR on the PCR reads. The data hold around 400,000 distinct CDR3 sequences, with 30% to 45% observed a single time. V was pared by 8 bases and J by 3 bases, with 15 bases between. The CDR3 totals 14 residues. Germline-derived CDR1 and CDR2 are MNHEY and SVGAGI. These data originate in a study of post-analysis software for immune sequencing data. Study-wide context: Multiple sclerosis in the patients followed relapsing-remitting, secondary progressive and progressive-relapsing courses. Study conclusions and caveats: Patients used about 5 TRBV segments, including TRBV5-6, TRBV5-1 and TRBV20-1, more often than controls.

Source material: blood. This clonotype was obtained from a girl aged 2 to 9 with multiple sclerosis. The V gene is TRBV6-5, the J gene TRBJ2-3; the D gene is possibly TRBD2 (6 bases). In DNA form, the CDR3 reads TGTGCCAGCCGGCGGAGGGGATCGACAGATACGCAGTATTTT. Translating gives CASRRRGSTDTQYF.